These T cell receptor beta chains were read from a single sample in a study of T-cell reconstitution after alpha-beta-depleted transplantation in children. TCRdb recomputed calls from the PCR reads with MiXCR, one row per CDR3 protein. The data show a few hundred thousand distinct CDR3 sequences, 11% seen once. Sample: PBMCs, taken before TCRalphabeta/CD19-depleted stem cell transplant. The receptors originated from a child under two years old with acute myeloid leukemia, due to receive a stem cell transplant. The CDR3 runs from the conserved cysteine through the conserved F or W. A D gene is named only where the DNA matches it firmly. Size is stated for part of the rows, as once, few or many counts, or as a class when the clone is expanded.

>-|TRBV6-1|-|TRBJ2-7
CASSEGMGPYEQYF
TGTGCCAGCAGTGAAGGGATGGGCCCCTACGAGCAGTACTTC
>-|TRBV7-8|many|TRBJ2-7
CASSGGGDEQYF
TGTGCCAGCAGTGGCGGAGGGGACGAGCAGTACTTC
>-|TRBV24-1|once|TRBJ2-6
CATAWPVVRSGANVLTF
TGTGCCACCGCTTGGCCGGTGGTCCGCTCTGGGGCCAACGTCCTGACTTTC
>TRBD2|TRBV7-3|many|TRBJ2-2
CASGRGNTGELFF
TGTGCCAGCGGGAGGGGGAACACCGGGGAGCTGTTTTTT
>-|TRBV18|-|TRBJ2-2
CASSPSNGELFF
TGTGCCAGCTCACCATCGAACGGGGAGCTGTTTTTT
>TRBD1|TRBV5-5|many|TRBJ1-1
CASSNPGQAKNTEAFF
TGTGCCAGCAGCAACCCGGGACAGGCTAAGAACACTGAAGCTTTCTTT
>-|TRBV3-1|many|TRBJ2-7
CVSSQAPGITYEQYF
TGTGTCAGCAGCCAAGCCCCCGGTATAACCTACGAGCAGTACTTC
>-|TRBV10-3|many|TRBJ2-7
CAISESIWASYEQYF
TGTGCCATCAGTGAGTCGATCTGGGCCTCCTACGAGCAGTACTTC
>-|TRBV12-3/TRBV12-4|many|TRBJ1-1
CASSYLLGTEAFF
TGTGCCAGCAGTTACCTTTTGGGGACTGAAGCTTTCTTT
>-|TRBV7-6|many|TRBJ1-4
CASSSWTNEKLFF
TGTGCCAGCAGCAGTTGGACGAATGAAAAACTGTTTTTT
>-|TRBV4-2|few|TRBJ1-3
CASSQGRSGNTIYF
TGTGCCAGCAGCCAAGGACGCTCTGGAAACACCATATATTTT
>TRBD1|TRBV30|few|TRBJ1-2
CAWNMAGGRTF
TGTGCCTGGAATATGGCAGGGGGCCGCACCTTC
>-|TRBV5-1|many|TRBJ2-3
CASSLTRPSTDTQYF
TGCGCCAGCAGCTTAACCAGGCCAAGCACAGATACGCAGTATTTT
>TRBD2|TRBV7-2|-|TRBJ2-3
CASSLVASGGTDTQYF
TGTGCCAGCAGCTTAGTCGCTAGCGGGGGCACAGATACGCAGTATTTT
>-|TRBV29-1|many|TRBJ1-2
CSVARGDYGYTF
TGCAGCGTAGCTAGAGGGGACTATGGCTACACCTTC
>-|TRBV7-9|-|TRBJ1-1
CASSLEIGWRNTEAFF
TGTGCCAGCAGCTTAGAAATCGGGTGGCGGAACACTGAAGCTTTCTTT
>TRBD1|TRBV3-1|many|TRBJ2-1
CASSQLTGRDEQFF
TGTGCCAGCAGCCAACTGACAGGGCGTGATGAGCAGTTCTTC
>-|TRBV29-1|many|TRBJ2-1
CSATLFEQFF
TGCAGCGCCACGCTTTTTGAGCAGTTCTTC
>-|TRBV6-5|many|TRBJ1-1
CASSYGGHLNTEAFF
TGTGCCAGCAGTTATGGAGGACACCTGAACACTGAAGCTTTCTTT
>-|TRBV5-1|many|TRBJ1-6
CASSFGPGETINSPLHF
TGCGCCAGCAGCTTTGGGCCCGGGGAAACAATTAATTCACCCCTCCACTTT
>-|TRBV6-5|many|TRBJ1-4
CASSYEGVPYNEKLFF
TGTGCCAGCAGTTACGAAGGGGTCCCTTATAATGAAAAACTGTTTTTT
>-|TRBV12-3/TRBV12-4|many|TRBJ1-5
CASSFGPIAGDQPQHF
TGTGCCAGCAGTTTCGGTCCGATCGCCGGGGATCAGCCCCAGCATTTT
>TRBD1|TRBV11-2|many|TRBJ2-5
CASSSPPTGRQETQYF
TGTGCCAGCAGCTCCCCCCCGACAGGGAGACAAGAGACCCAGTACTTC
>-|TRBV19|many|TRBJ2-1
CASSIPGPYNEQFF
TGTGCCAGTAGTATCCCTGGCCCCTACAATGAGCAGTTCTTC
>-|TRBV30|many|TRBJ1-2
CAWTEDSFYGYTF
TGTGCCTGGACTGAGGACAGTTTCTATGGCTACACCTTC
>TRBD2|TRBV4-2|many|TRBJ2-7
CASSQDLGTSGSSYEQYF
TGTGCCAGCAGCCAAGATCTGGGGACTAGCGGGAGCTCCTACGAGCAGTACTTC
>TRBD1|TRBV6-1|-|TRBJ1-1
CASSSSPGQGIKDTEAFF
TGTGCCAGCAGTAGTAGCCCAGGACAGGGGATAAAGGACACTGAAGCTTTCTTT
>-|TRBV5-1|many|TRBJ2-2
CASSLGSVNTGELFF
TGCGCCAGCAGCTTGGGTTCGGTGAACACCGGGGAGCTGTTTTTT
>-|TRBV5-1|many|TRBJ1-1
CASSPRQGRGTEAFF
TGCGCCAGCAGCCCTCGACAAGGGCGGGGGACTGAAGCTTTCTTT
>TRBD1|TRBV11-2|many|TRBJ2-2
CASSPGTELITGELFF
TGTGCCAGCAGCCCCGGGACAGAACTCATCACCGGGGAGCTGTTTTTT
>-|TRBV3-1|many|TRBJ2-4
CASSQGTQNIQYF
TGTGCCAGCAGCCAAGGGACTCAGAACATTCAGTACTTC
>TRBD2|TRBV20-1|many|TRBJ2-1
CSARTSGSKDEQFF
TGCAGTGCGCGGACTAGCGGGAGTAAGGACGAGCAGTTCTTC
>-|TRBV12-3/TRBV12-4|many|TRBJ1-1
CATQTLNTEAFF
TGTGCCACACAGACTCTGAACACTGAAGCTTTCTTT
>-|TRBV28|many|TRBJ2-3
CASSLASSPTDTQYF
TGTGCCAGCAGTTTAGCGAGCTCCCCCACAGATACGCAGTATTTT
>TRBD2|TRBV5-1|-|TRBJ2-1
CASSSWLADSYNEQFF
TGCGCCAGCAGCTCATGGCTAGCGGACTCCTACAATGAGCAGTTCTTC
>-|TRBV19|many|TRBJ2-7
CASRKTVSSYEQYF
TGTGCCAGTAGAAAGACCGTTAGCTCCTACGAGCAGTACTTC
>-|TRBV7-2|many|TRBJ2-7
CASSPAHSYEQYF
TGTGCCAGCAGCCCTGCGCATTCCTACGAGCAGTACTTC
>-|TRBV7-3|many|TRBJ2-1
CASSLTGPGPLMEQFF
TGTGCCAGCAGCTTAACGGGGCCTGGGCCCCTTATGGAGCAGTTCTTC
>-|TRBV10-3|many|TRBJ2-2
CAISESMGQLNTGELFF
TGTGCCATCAGTGAGTCGATGGGGCAGCTGAACACCGGGGAGCTGTTTTTT
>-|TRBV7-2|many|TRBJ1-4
CASSLHVGTSNEKLFF
TGTGCCAGCAGCCTCCACGTGGGAACCTCTAATGAAAAACTGTTTTTT
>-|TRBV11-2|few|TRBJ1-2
CASSLDSSPRGYTF
TGTGCCAGCAGCTTAGACAGCTCCCCGAGGGGCTACACCTTC
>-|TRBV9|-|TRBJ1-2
CASSARVHYGYTF
TGTGCCAGCAGCGCCAGGGTGCACTATGGCTACACCTTC
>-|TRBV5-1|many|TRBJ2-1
CASSVSVHSYNEQFF
TGCGCCAGCAGCGTTAGCGTTCACTCCTACAATGAGCAGTTCTTC
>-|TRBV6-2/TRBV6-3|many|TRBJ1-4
CASSPRRGTNEKLFF
TGTGCCAGCAGCCCCAGGAGGGGCACTAATGAAAAACTGTTTTTT
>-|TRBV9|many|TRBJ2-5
CASSRFGDAETQYF
TGTGCCAGCAGCCGTTTCGGAGACGCAGAGACCCAGTACTTC
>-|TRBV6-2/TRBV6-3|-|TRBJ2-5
CASTRGGGGGVAQETQYF
TGTGCCAGCACCAGGGGAGGGGGAGGGGGCGTAGCCCAAGAGACCCAGTACTTC
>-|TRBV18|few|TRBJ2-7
CASSPGDLSSYEQYF
TGTGCCAGCTCACCAGGGGACTTGTCCTCCTACGAGCAGTACTTC
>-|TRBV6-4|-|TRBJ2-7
CANRTISYEQYF
TGTGCCAACCGGACAATTTCCTACGAGCAGTACTTC
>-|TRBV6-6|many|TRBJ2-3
CASKPLGEIEVDTQYF
TGTGCCAGCAAACCCCTTGGCGAAATAGAGGTAGATACGCAGTATTTT
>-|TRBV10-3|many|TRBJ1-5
CAISQDSPPAQHF
TGTGCCATCAGTCAGGACAGTCCTCCCGCCCAGCATTTT
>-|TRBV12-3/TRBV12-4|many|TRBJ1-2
CASNPGQTLGGYTF
TGTGCCAGCAACCCCGGACAGACACTGGGCGGCTACACCTTC
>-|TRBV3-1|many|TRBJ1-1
CASSQNRNTEAFF
TGTGCCAGCAGCCAAAACCGGAACACTGAAGCTTTCTTT
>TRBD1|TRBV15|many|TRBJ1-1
CATSRGRQGRNTEAFF
TGTGCCACCAGCAGAGGTAGACAGGGGCGAAACACTGAAGCTTTCTTT